This T cell receptor (beta chain) was sequenced during a study of immune evolution from preneoplasia to lung adenocarcinoma. Study-wide results and limits: Normal lung had highest clonality; later lesions appeared denser, more diverse. From normal lung to invasive adenocarcinoma, top clone frequencies appeared to decrease.

Assay used: immunoSEQ multiplex PCR; TCRdb lists only in-frame clones, some missing. The sample includes 3,500 to 4,500 clones, roughly four fifths of them seen just once. CDR1 and CDR2 from the germline V gene are GTSNPN and SVGIG (reference sequence). The CDR3 is 13 amino acids. Trimming cost V 4 bases and J 3 bases; bases outside gene matches: 4. With respect to this clone: The antigen remains undetermined.

The chain links TRBV30 to TRBJ2-7; the match to TRBD1 covers 9 bases. The origin of this receptor is a person in their sixties with lung adenocarcinoma. Sample: FFPE minimally invasive lung adenocarcinoma tissue. CDR3 nucleotides: TGTGCCTGGACTCGACAGGGGGGCTACGAGCAGTACTTC. This gives the protein CAWTRQGGYEQYF.